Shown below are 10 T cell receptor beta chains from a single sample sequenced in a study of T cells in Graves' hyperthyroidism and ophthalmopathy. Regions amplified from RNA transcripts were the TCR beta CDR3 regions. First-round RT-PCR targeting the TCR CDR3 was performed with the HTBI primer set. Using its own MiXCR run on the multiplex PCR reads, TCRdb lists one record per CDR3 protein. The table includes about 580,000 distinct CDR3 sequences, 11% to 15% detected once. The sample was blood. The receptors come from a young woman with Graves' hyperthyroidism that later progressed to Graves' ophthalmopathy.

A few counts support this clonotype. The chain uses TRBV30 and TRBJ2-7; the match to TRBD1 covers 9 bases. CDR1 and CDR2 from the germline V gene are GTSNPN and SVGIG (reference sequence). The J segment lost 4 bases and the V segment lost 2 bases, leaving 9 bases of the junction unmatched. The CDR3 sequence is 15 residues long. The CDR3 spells CAWSPGQGIRYEQYF. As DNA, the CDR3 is TGTGCCTGGAGTCCAGGACAGGGGATTCGGTACGAGCAGTACTTC.

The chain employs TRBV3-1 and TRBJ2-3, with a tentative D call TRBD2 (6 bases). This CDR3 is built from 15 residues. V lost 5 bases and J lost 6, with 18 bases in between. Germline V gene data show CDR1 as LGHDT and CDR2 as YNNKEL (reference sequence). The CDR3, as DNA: TGTGCCAGCAGCTCCCCGGGACTCCCCGTCGATACGCAGTATTTT. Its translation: CASSSPGLPVDTQYF.

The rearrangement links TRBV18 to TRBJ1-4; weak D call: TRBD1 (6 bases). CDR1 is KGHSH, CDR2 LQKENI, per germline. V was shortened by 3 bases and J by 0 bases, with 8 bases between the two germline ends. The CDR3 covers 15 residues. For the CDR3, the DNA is TGTGCCAGCTCACCTGAGGGGGCAACTAATGAAAAACTGTTTTTT. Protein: CASSPEGATNEKLFF.

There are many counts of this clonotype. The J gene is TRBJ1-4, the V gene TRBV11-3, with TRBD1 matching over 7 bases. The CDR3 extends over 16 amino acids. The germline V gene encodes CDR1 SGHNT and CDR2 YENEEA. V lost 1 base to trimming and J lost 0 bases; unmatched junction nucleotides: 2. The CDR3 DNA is TGTGCCAGCAGCTTAGTAGGGGGCTCAACTAATGAAAAACTGTTTTTT. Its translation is CASSLVGGSTNEKLFF. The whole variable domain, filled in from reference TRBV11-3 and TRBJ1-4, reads EAGVVQSPRYKIIEKKQPVAFWCNPISGHNTLYWYLQNLGQGPELLIRYENEEAVDDSQLPKDRFSAERLKGVDSTLKIQPAELGDSAVYLCASSLVGGSTNEKLFFGSGTQLSVL.

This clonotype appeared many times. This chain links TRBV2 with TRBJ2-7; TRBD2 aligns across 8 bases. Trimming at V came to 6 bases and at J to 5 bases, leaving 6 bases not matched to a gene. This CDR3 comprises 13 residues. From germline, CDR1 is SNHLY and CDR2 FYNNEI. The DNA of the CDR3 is TGTGCCAGCAGACCGGGACTAGGCCACGAGCAGTACTTC. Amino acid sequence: CASRPGLGHEQYF.

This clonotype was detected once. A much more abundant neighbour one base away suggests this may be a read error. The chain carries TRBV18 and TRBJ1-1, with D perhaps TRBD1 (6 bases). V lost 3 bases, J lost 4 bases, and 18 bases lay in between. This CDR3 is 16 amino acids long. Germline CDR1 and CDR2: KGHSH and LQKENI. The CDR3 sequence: CASSPRDTELSTEAFF. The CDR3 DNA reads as TGTGCCAGCTCACCCCGGGACACGGAGCTGAGCACTGAAGCTTTCTTT.

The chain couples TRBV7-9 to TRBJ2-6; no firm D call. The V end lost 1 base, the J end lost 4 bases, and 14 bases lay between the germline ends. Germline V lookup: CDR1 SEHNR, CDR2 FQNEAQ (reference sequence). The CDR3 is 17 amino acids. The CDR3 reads CASSLESWGEGANVLTF. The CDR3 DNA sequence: TGTGCCAGCAGCTTAGAGTCGTGGGGTGAGGGGGCCAACGTCCTGACTTTC.

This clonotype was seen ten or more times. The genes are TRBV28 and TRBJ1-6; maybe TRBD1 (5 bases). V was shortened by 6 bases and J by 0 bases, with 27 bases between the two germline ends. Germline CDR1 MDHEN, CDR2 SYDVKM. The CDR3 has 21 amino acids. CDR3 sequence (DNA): TGTGCCAGCAGCAGACCCGTGAAGGGACGCCCCGATAGCTCCTATAATTCACCCCTCCACTTT. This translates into CASSRPVKGRPDSSYNSPLHF.

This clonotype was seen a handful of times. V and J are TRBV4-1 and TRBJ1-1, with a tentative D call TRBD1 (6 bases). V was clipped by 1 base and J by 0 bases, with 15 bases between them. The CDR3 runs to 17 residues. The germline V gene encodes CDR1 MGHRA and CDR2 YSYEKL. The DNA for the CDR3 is TGCGCCAGCAGCCAAGCCGGCCCAGGGACAATGAACACTGAAGCTTTCTTT. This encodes CASSQAGPGTMNTEAFF.

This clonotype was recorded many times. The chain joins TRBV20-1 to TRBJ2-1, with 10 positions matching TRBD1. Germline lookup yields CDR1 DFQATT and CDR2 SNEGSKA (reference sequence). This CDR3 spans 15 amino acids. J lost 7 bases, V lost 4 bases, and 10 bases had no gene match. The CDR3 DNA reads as TGCAGTGCTACCGGGACAGGGGCGGGGAATAATGAGCAGTTCTTC. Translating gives CSATGTGAGNNEQFF.